This T cell receptor beta chain came from a study of blood T cell repertoires in COVID-19. This clone was seen a handful of times. Clones were read by immunoSEQ multiplex PCR, and TCRdb kept only the in-frame ones, dropping some. The sample includes approximately 260,000 clones, 75% to 90% of them seen just once. This CDR3 is 15 amino acids long. Germline loops: CDR1 SGHAT, CDR2 FQNNGV. V was shortened by 3 bases and J by 6 bases, with 18 bases between the two germline ends. This chain connects TRBV11-2 to TRBJ2-7; D possibly corresponds to TRBD2 (6 bases). The sequencing sample was made of PBMCs or T cells enriched from blood (not recorded which). This TCR derives from a woman aged 40 to 50 with acute COVID-19. CDR3 nucleotide sequence: TGTGCCAGCAGCTTCTCCCCGCGGGGAGACATCGAGCAGTACTTC. Translation gives CASSFSPRGDIEQYF.